This TCR beta chain was found in a study of cytomegalovirus exposure and HLA in healthy donors. The study, taken as a whole, reports: In a later analysis, a missense DCLRE1C variant was linked to TCR beta V- and J-gene trimming. The productive fraction for most TCR beta V segments was about 90% or about 30% in an earlier analysis.

The CDR3 sequence is 19 residues long. Amplification used 60 Vbeta primers and 13 Jbeta primers. Profiled with immunoSEQ multiplex PCR; TCRdb holds only in-frame clones, not every one. The table lists more than 40,000 clones, over 70% of them singletons. This clone has just one count. The antigen is unknown. The specimen sequenced was PBMCs. This clonotype was sampled from a man aged 50 to 59 in good health and CMV-seronegative. This chain links TRBV21-1 with TRBJ2-5; the table gives TRBD1 as D, unverified against the DNA. TRBJ2-7 explains the end of the DNA better; the J call may be wrong. TRBV21-1 is a recognized pseudogene. DNA for the CDR3: TGTGCCAGCAGCAAAGTCTCAGGGGACAGGGTATCGGCGGAGATCGAGCAGTACTTC. Its translation is CASSKVSGDRVSAEIEQYF.